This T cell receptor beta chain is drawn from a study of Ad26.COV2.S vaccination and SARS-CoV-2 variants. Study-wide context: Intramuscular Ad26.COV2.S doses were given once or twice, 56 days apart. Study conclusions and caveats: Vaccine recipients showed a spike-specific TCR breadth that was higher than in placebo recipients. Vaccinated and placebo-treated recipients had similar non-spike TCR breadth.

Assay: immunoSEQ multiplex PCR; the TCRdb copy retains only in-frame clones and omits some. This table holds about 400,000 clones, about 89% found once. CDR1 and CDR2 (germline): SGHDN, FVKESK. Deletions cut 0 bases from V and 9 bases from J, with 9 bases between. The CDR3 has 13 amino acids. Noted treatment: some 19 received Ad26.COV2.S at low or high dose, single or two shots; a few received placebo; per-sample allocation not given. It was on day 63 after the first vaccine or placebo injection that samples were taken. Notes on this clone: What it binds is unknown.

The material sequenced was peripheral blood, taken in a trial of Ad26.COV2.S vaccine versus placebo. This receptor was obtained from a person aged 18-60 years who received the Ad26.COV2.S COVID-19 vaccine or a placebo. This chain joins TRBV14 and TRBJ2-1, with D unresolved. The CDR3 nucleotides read TGTGCCAGCAGCCAAGACCCGAAACCTGAGCAGTTCTTC. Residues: CASSQDPKPEQFF.